The 5 T cell receptor beta chains listed next were all sequenced from one sample in a study of graft-versus-host responses after intestinal transplantation. The assay was immunoSEQ multiplex PCR, and TCRdb's table has in-frame clones only and misses some. The sample has about 88,000 clones, less than 95% seen once. The antigens these receptors bind are not known. Here the sequenced sample was unstimulated CD4+ T cells sorted from spleen or lymph node cells, taken before transplant. The receptors derive from a human donor who was the organ donor for an intestinal transplant.

The chain uses TRBV4-1 and TRBJ2-7, with 10 nucleotides matching TRBD1. Germline V gene lookup returns CDR1 MGHRA and CDR2 YSYEKL. The V and J ends lost 4 bases and 2 bases, in that order; junction bases with no gene match: 2. This CDR3 is 14 amino acids long. CDR3: CASSRDRGTYEQYF. The CDR3 DNA follows: TGCGCCAGCAGCCGGGACAGGGGAACCTACGAGCAGTACTTC.

This chain uses TRBV6-5 with TRBJ1-2; D ambiguous. Germline CDR1 is MNHEY and CDR2 is SVGAGI. Trimming took 2 bases from V and 7 from J, leaving 8 bases between them. The CDR3 is 12 residues long. The CDR3 loop is CASSYDRSGYTF. As DNA, the CDR3 is TGTGCCAGCAGTTACGATAGGAGTGGCTACACCTTC.

This chain joins TRBV5-6 and TRBJ2-1, with TRBD1 matching over 7 bases. After removal of 2 bases from V and 4 bases from J, the junction contained 12 bases not matched to a gene. Germline V gives CDR1 SGHDT, CDR2 YYEEEE. The CDR3 is made up of 17 amino acids. CDR3 nucleotide sequence: TGTGCCAGCAGCTTTCCGCCGGGACAGCTCCTTTACAATGAGCAGTTCTTC. This codes for CASSFPPGQLLYNEQFF.

V usage is TRBV6-5 and J usage is TRBJ1-2; TRBD1 aligns across 8 bases. V shed 9 bases and J 0 bases; nucleotides not matched to a gene: 6. The CDR3 extends over 14 amino acids. CDR1 is MNHEY, CDR2 SVGAGI, per germline. The CDR3 sequence: CASRSDRANYGYTF. The CDR3 DNA sequence: TGTGCCAGTAGATCGGACAGGGCTAACTATGGCTACACCTTC.

The chain couples TRBV6-6 to TRBJ2-3; D is possibly TRBD2 (6 bases). The ends were cut back, 6 bases at V and 4 bases at J, with 20 bases in the middle. This CDR3 has 16 amino acids. In germline, CDR1 is MNHNY, CDR2 SVGAGI (reference sequence). In nucleotides, the CDR3 is TGTGCCAGCAGACTGGGGGGTAGTATAATCGCAGATACGCAGTATTTT. It is translated as CASRLGGSIIADTQYF.